Below are 9 T cell receptor beta chains sequenced from a single sample in a study of blood T cell repertoires in COVID-19. The protocol was immunoSEQ multiplex PCR, while the TCRdb copy is restricted to in-frame clones and leaves out a portion. The data contain about 410,000 clones, roughly 89% of them singletons. The sequenced material came from peripheral blood. The receptor source for this set is a woman aged 25 to 45 with active or convalescent COVID-19.

V is TRBV18 and J is TRBJ1-1, with 7 bases that match TRBD1. This CDR3 comprises 12 residues. The germline CDR1 and CDR2 sequences are KGHSH and LQKENI. J lost 11 bases, V lost 5 bases, and 8 bases had no gene match. CDR3 sequence: CASSDTGVSAFF. For the CDR3, the DNA is TGTGCCAGCTCAGACACAGGGGTGTCGGCTTTCTTT.

The chain uses TRBV11-2 and TRBJ1-1; 9 nucleotides agree with TRBD1. CDR3 length equals 15 residues. The germline gives CDR1 SGHAT, CDR2 FQNNGV. J lost 5 bases, V lost 7 bases, and 11 bases had no gene match. This CDR3 is CASTLTGQGWTEAFF. The CDR3 DNA reads as TGTGCCAGCACCTTGACGGGACAGGGTTGGACTGAAGCTTTCTTT.

The chain combines TRBV12-3 or TRBV12-4 with TRBJ1-6; D is ambiguous. The V and J ends lost 3 bases and 15 bases respectively, with 12 bases between them. The CDR3 extends over 12 amino acids. The CDR3 loop reads CASSLPGSHLHF. DNA of the CDR3: TGTGCCAGCAGTTTGCCAGGCTCTCACCTCCACTTT.

The chain uses TRBV10-3 and TRBJ2-7; 13 nucleotides agree with TRBD2. The junction had 7 bases not matched to a gene; V was cut back by 2 bases and J by 6 bases. Per the germline V gene, CDR1 is ENHRY and CDR2 is SYGVKD. The CDR3 consists of 16 residues. CDR3 protein: CAISETSGGVSGEQYF. CDR3 in DNA: TGTGCCATCAGTGAGACTAGCGGGGGGGTATCTGGCGAGCAGTACTTC.

This clone was seen a few times. Compared with germline, one end of the junction differs, possibly owing to a read error. This chain joins TRBV6-4 and TRBJ1-5; 12 bases agree with TRBD1. This CDR3 comprises 17 residues. Per germline, CDR1 MRHNA and CDR2 SNTAGT. CDR3 loop: CASSPSVGTGGKQPQHF. The CDR3 DNA reads as TGTGCCAGCAGTCCGTCGGTCGGGACAGGGGGCAAGCAGCCCCAGCATTTT.

This clone was counted only a few times. The V call is TRBV5-4, the J call TRBJ1-1, with a tentative D call TRBD1 (5 bases). CDR3 length: 13 residues. The V and J ends lost 4 bases and 1 base respectively, with 8 bases between them. Germline CDR1 and CDR2: SGHNT and YYREEE (reference sequence). The CDR3 DNA reads TGTGCCAGCAGCCGTACAGGGAACACTGAAGCTTTCTTT. The encoded protein is CASSRTGNTEAFF.

The V call is TRBV19, the J call TRBJ2-1, with 8 bases aligning to TRBD2. V was clipped by 3 bases and J by 7 bases; unmatched bases: 11. The CDR3 runs to 16 residues. Germline-derived CDR1 and CDR2 are LNHDA and SQIVND (reference sequence). The CDR3: CASSMPGGPSGNEQFF. The CDR3 DNA sequence: TGTGCCAGTAGTATGCCGGGAGGGCCCTCTGGTAATGAGCAGTTCTTC.

V is TRBV4-1 and J is TRBJ1-2, with 10 bases that match TRBD1. Germline CDR1 is MGHRA and CDR2 is YSYEKL. The V gene end was trimmed by 0 bases and the J gene end by 7 bases; junction bases not matched to a gene: 2. The CDR3 is 14 residues long. The CDR3, as DNA: TGCGCCAGCAGCCAAGAGACAGGGGGCGTTGGCTACACCTTC. Its protein product is CASSQETGGVGYTF.

The genes are TRBV3-1 (or the pseudogene TRBV3-2) and TRBJ2-5; 9 bases line up with TRBD2. Germline values: CDR1 LGHDT, CDR2 YNNKEL (reference sequence). This CDR3 has 16 amino acids. V lost 1 base to trimming and J lost 5 bases; unmatched junction nucleotides: 8. CDR3 sequence (DNA): TGTGCCAGCAGCCAAGGATTCGCGGGGGGGAGGGAGACCCAGTACTTC. It encodes CASSQGFAGGRETQYF.